What follows are 5 T cell receptor beta chains derived from one specimen sequenced in a study of blood T cell repertoires in COVID-19. The table came from immunoSEQ multiplex PCR; TCRdb's copy has only in-frame clones and leaves some out. The sample holds 150,000 to 200,000 clones, 87% seen once. The sequenced sample consisted of peripheral blood. The receptors were gathered from a human donor in a cohort sampled during active COVID-19.

The chain combines TRBV6-6 with TRBJ1-4; no reliable D call. Per germline, CDR1 MNHNY and CDR2 SVGAGI (reference sequence). The CDR3 totals 16 residues. Trimming took 0 bases from V and 6 from J, leaving 14 bases between them. CDR3 in DNA: TGTGCCAGCAGTTACTCGAATTCCCAGGTCCATGAAAAACTGTTTTTT. Residues: CASSYSNSQVHEKLFF.

The V and J genes are TRBV5-6 and TRBJ1-6; no clear D. The germline V and J ends were trimmed by 0 bases and 0 bases, with 16 bases remaining between them. The CDR3 has 19 residues. Germline loops: CDR1 SGHDT, CDR2 YYEEEE. CDR3 sequence reads: CASSLGVLSGSSYNSPLHF. CDR3 DNA sequence: TGTGCCAGCAGCTTGGGGGTCCTCTCTGGGAGCTCCTATAATTCACCCCTCCACTTT.

The rearrangement joins TRBV19 to TRBJ2-7, with TRBD2 identical over 12 bases. Losses at the gene ends were 5 bases for V and 4 bases for J; bases not matched to a gene: 6. The CDR3 totals 15 residues. CDR1 is LNHDA and CDR2 is SQIVND in the germline V gene (reference sequence). CDR3 amino acids: CASSPRLAGEYEQYF. CDR3 in DNA: TGTGCCAGTAGTCCGCGACTAGCGGGAGAGTACGAGCAGTACTTC.

The chain employs TRBV19 and TRBJ2-3; the D gene is possibly TRBD2 (6 bases). V dropped 3 bases and J dropped 1 base, with 14 bases sitting between them. There are 16 residues in the CDR3. CDR1 and CDR2 from the germline V gene are LNHDA and SQIVND (reference sequence). CDR3 coding DNA: TGTGCCAGTAGTATGGGAGGCAGGACCGGCACAGATACGCAGTATTTT. Its protein is CASSMGGRTGTDTQYF.

This rearrangement joins TRBV6-4 to TRBJ2-3, with 7 nucleotides matching TRBD2. Unmatched junction bases numbered 9, after V lost 8 bases and J lost 4 bases. The CDR3 extends over 14 amino acids. Germline V CDR1 and CDR2: MRHNA, SNTAGT. The CDR3 sequence: CASPGGGPADTQYF. CDR3 DNA sequence: TGTGCCAGCCCCGGGGGAGGGCCTGCAGATACGCAGTATTTT.